This TCR beta chain was captured by sequencing in a study of blood T cell repertoires in COVID-19. Authors' analysis steps: The assay estimated nucleated cells by amplifying reference gene primers. Method: immunoSEQ multiplex PCR; TCRdb's copy keeps in-frame clones and lacks some. D and trimming come from the DNA, and the V and J calls and clone size come from that table. The sample records 250,000 to 350,000 clones, 80% to 90% being singletons. Of note for this clone: The sample holds other DNA sequences that translate to the same CDR3.

This CDR3 spans 16 amino acids. Trimming at V came to 0 bases and at J to 0 bases, leaving 4 bases not matched to a gene. Germline values: CDR1 MNHEY, CDR2 SVGAGI. The chain combines TRBV6-5 with TRBJ1-1, with 7 bases lining up with TRBD1. The receptor was isolated from a woman between 50 and 59 years old with COVID-19, enrolled during active disease. Sample: peripheral blood. This CDR3 reads CASSYSRTGMNTEAFF. The CDR3 coding sequence is TGTGCCAGCAGTTACTCCCGGACAGGTATGAACACTGAAGCTTTCTTT.